This T cell receptor (beta chain) stems from a study of blood T cell repertoires in COVID-19. Study in general: The United States, Italy and Spain were the sources of the acute and convalescent COVID-19 samples. In each case, the material was cDNA or gDNA derived from T cells, B-cell-depleted T cells, or PBMCs.

In the original workflow: The authors estimated nucleated cell counts from reference gene primer amplification. Profiling relied on immunoSEQ multiplex PCR, and the TCRdb table lists in-frame clones only, not all of them. That table furnishes V, J and clone size, whereas the DNA furnished D and trimming. The table lists some 65,000 clones, under 95% of them singletons, with about 3.1% in the top ten. The V gene end was trimmed by 3 bases and the J gene end by 4 bases; junction bases not matched to a gene: 7. The CDR3 runs 16 residues. CDR1 is KGHSH, CDR2 LQKENI, per germline. Material for sequencing was peripheral blood. V gene TRBV18 combines with J gene TRBJ2-1; 9 bases are a match to TRBD1. The receptor comes from a man between 65 and 80 years old with active COVID-19. CDR3 sequence (DNA): TGTGCCAGCTCACCTACGACAGGGGGTTTATACAATGAGCAGTTCTTC. Translated: CASSPTTGGLYNEQFF.